The 5 T cell receptor beta chains below all came from one sample that was sequenced in a study of blood T cell repertoires in COVID-19. The table came from immunoSEQ multiplex PCR; TCRdb's copy has only in-frame clones and leaves some out. The sample carries 60,000 or so clones, 80% to 90% recorded once. Input material: peripheral blood. The receptors stem from a man in his sixties with acute or convalescent COVID-19.

This clone was seen a single time. The chain employs TRBV19 and TRBJ1-1; 7 positions match TRBD1. CDR3 size: 14 residues. J gave up 1 base and V 5 bases, and 4 bases lay outside the gene matches. Per the germline V gene, CDR1 is LNHDA and CDR2 is SQIVND (reference sequence). CDR3 DNA: TGTGCCAGTAGTTTAGGGGGCCCGAACACTGAAGCTTTCTTT. It codes for CASSLGGPNTEAFF.

This clone appeared once. The V call is TRBV5-6, the J call TRBJ1-4, with D perhaps TRBD1 (6 bases). This CDR3 region has 18 residues. Trimming cost V 1 base and J 4 bases, with 20 bases left between them. Germline loops: CDR1 SGHDT, CDR2 YYEEEE. The chain's CDR3 is CASSLSLGSGQRNEKLFF. The CDR3 nucleotides read TGTGCCAGCAGCTTGTCTTTAGGCAGCGGACAGCGTAATGAAAAACTGTTTTTT.

This chain joins TRBV6-2 or TRBV6-3 and TRBJ2-1; 10 bases match TRBD2. CDR1 and CDR2 (germline): MNHEY, SVGEGT. The CDR3 is 18 residues long. V lost 4 bases and J lost 7; bases outside the gene matches: 16. In nucleotides, the CDR3 is TGTGCCAGCAGTTCTACCATTAAGCGGGGGGGCCCTCGGAATGAGCAGTTCTTC. Translating it yields CASSSTIKRGGPRNEQFF.

This sequence joins TRBV5-5 and TRBJ1-2; 8 nucleotides agree with TRBD1. This CDR3 contains 16 residues. Per the germline V gene, CDR1 is SGHKS and CDR2 is YYEKEE (reference sequence). The junction had 6 bases not matched to a gene; V was cut back by 0 bases and J by 2 bases. As DNA, the CDR3 is TGTGCCAGCAGCTTGGCCGGGACAGGCAGAAACTATGGCTACACCTTC. It translates to CASSLAGTGRNYGYTF. Combining the CDR3 with reference TRBV5-5 and TRBJ1-2 gives the whole variable domain DAGVTQSPTHLIKTRGQQVTLRCSPISGHKSVSWYQQVLGQGPQFIFQYYEKEERGRGNFPDRFSARQFPNYSSELNVNALLLGDSALYLCASSLAGTGRNYGYTFGSGTRLTVV.

V and J are TRBV5-1 and TRBJ1-2; the D gene is possibly TRBD1 (5 bases). CDR3 length equals 14 residues. V was pared by 4 bases and J by 6 bases, with 16 bases between. The germline V gene encodes CDR1 SGHRS and CDR2 YFSETQ. The CDR3 here is CASSPMTDGDGYTF. CDR3 DNA sequence: TGCGCCAGCAGCCCCATGACAGATGGGGATGGCTACACCTTC.